The 31 T cell receptor beta chains reported below all come from one sample, sequenced in a study of shared clonotypes between healthy human individuals. Libraries were prepared by immunoSEQ multiplex PCR; TCRdb keeps only in-frame clonotypes and omits some of them. The sample consists of 1.5 million to 2.5 million clones, less than 95% of them appearing once. Naive CD8 cells comprised CD45RO-negative, CCR7-positively selected cells, excluding terminally differentiated effector memory CD45RA+ cells. Sequenced material: naive CD8+ T cells sorted from blood. The receptors derive from a man aged 18 to 30 in good health.

The J gene is TRBJ2-7, the V gene TRBV7-9; 11 bases fit TRBD2. Germline trimming cut 5 bases from V and 2 bases from J; bases unmatched to any gene: 2. The germline gives CDR1 SEHNR, CDR2 FQNEAQ (reference sequence). CDR3 size: 14 residues. CDR3 residues: CASSKTSGTYEQYF. CDR3 sequence (DNA): TGTGCCAGCAGCAAGACTAGCGGGACCTACGAGCAGTACTTC.

The chain uses TRBV4-1 and TRBJ2-2; 9 bases fit TRBD1. This CDR3 contains 15 residues. Germline lookup yields CDR1 MGHRA and CDR2 YSYEKL. Germline trimming cut 4 bases from V and 6 bases from J; bases unmatched to any gene: 6. In nucleotides, the CDR3 is TGCGCCAGCAGCCGCACCGGGACAGGGCCCGGGGAGCTGTTTTTT. The encoded protein is CASSRTGTGPGELFF.

This clone has just one count. The genes are TRBV7-3 and TRBJ2-1; 9 bases are shared with TRBD1. The V segment lost 3 bases and the J segment 8 bases; nucleotides outside the gene matches: 8. The CDR3 sequence is 15 residues long. Germline CDR1 SGHTA, CDR2 FQGTGA. CDR3 residues: CASSFGQGRPDEQFF. The DNA of the CDR3 is TGTGCCAGCAGCTTTGGACAGGGGAGACCCGATGAGCAGTTCTTC.

On this clone: This sample includes further DNA sequences coding for the same CDR3. In nucleotides, the CDR3 is TGTGCCAGCAGCTTAGCAGGCGGGACCACAGATACGCAGTATTTT. Its protein product is CASSLAGGTTDTQYF. The chain employs TRBV7-9 and TRBJ2-3; perhaps TRBD2 as D (6 bases). Germline V gene data show CDR1 as SEHNR and CDR2 as FQNEAQ (reference sequence). V dropped 0 bases and J dropped 2 bases, with 9 bases sitting between them. There are 15 residues in the CDR3.

J is TRBJ2-7 and V is TRBV10-3; perhaps TRBD1 as D (6 bases). The CDR3 extends over 13 amino acids. The V end was cut by 8 bases, the J end by 1 base, with 12 bases between. Germline-derived CDR1 and CDR2 are ENHRY and SYGVKD. In nucleotides, the CDR3 is TGTGCCATCTCTTGGGACAAGTCCTACGAGCAGTACTTC. This encodes CAISWDKSYEQYF.

The chain joins TRBV18 to TRBJ2-2, with TRBD2 identical over 9 bases. V shed 2 bases and J 1 base; nucleotides not matched to a gene: 2. The germline gives CDR1 KGHSH, CDR2 LQKENI. The CDR3 is 16 residues long. The CDR3 nucleotides read TGTGCCAGCTCACCAGGGACTAGCTGGAACACCGGGGAGCTGTTTTTT. Translation: CASSPGTSWNTGELFF.

The rearrangement joins TRBV28 to TRBJ2-7; no definite D call. The CDR3 is 14 residues long. The germline gives CDR1 MDHEN, CDR2 SYDVKM. Trimming cost V 5 bases and J 5 bases, with 16 bases left between them. The CDR3 coding sequence is TGTGCCAGCAGTCCGCTCATAGGAGCCAACGAGCAGTACTTC. It translates to CASSPLIGANEQYF.

The CDR3 DNA is TGCGCCAGCAGCCAAGCAGGGGCCACTGAAGCTTTCTTT. Translating gives CASSQAGATEAFF. The rearrangement uses TRBV4-3 and TRBJ1-1, with a weak D call TRBD1 (6 bases). The CDR3 has 13 amino acids. Between the trimmed V and J ends, which lost 1 base and 4 bases, there was a span of 7 bases. CDR1 and CDR2 (germline): LGHNA, YSLEER.

This clone showed up just once. This same CDR3 is encoded by further DNA sequences in the sample. The J gene is TRBJ2-4, the V gene TRBV9; 7 nucleotides match TRBD1. Trimming took 0 bases from V and 5 from J; bases not matched to a gene: 2. The CDR3 runs 14 residues. Germline lookup yields CDR1 SGDLS and CDR2 YYNGEE. The chain's CDR3 is CASSVGQGENIQYF. In DNA, the CDR3 is TGTGCCAGCAGCGTAGGACAGGGAGAAAACATTCAGTACTTC. Using reference TRBV9 and TRBJ2-4 for the parts outside the CDR3, the full variable domain is DSGVTQTPKHLITATGQRVTLRCSPRSGDLSVYWYQQSLDQGLQFLIQYYNGEERAKGNILERFSAQQFPDLHSELNLSSLELGDSALYFCASSVGQGENIQYFGAGTRLSVL.

V usage is TRBV28 and J usage is TRBJ2-2; 7 nucleotides line up with TRBD2. Germline V gene data show CDR1 as MDHEN and CDR2 as SYDVKM. This CDR3 comprises 14 residues. The ends lost 6 bases at V and 7 bases at J; junction bases unmatched: 8. This chain's CDR3 is CASSESGAGGELFF. CDR3 sequence (DNA): TGTGCCAGCAGCGAAAGCGGGGCGGGCGGGGAGCTGTTTTTT.

V gene TRBV6-5 combines with J gene TRBJ1-2; no firm D call. The V end lost 0 bases, the J end lost 8 bases, and 10 bases lay between the germline ends. The CDR3 is 13 residues long. The germline V gene has CDR1 MNHEY and CDR2 SVGAGI. The CDR3 loop reads CASSYSGETGYTF. In DNA, the CDR3 is TGTGCCAGCAGTTACTCTGGGGAAACGGGCTACACCTTC.

V usage is TRBV2 and J usage is TRBJ2-1; D remains ambiguous. From germline, CDR1 is SNHLY and CDR2 FYNNEI. V was shortened by 6 bases and J by 4 bases, with 19 bases between the two germline ends. The CDR3 contains 16 residues. DNA of the CDR3: TGTGCCAGCAGCCCATACAGTGCCCCGCCTTACAATGAGCAGTTCTTC. This translates into CASSPYSAPPYNEQFF.

This chain uses TRBV11-1 with TRBJ2-5, with D perhaps matching TRBD1 or TRBD2 (5 bases each). Germline-derived CDR1 and CDR2 are SGHAT and FQDESV (reference sequence). CDR3 length equals 16 residues. The V gene lost 2 bases and the J gene lost 2 bases, with 15 bases spanning the gap. The CDR3 nucleotides are TGTGCCAGCAGCTTATCAAGAGGGGATAGGCAAGAGACCCAGTACTTC. Translating it yields CASSLSRGDRQETQYF.

This clone appeared a few times. This sequence joins TRBV19 and TRBJ1-1; D is possibly TRBD1 (5 bases). Per the germline V gene, CDR1 is LNHDA and CDR2 is SQIVND (reference sequence). The V and J ends lost 5 bases and 6 bases respectively, with 16 bases between them. CDR3 length: 14 amino acids. The CDR3 protein is CASSLLGVLAEAFF. CDR3 DNA: TGTGCCAGTAGTCTACTGGGGGTTCTGGCTGAAGCTTTCTTT. The full variable domain, rest sourced from reference TRBV19 and TRBJ1-1, is DGGITQSPKYLFRKEGQNVTLSCEQNLNHDAMYWYRQDPGQGLRLIYYSQIVNDFQKGDIAEGYSVSREKKESFPLTVTSAQKNPTAFYLCASSLLGVLAEAFFGQGTRLTVV.

This chain connects TRBV27 to TRBJ2-7, with TRBD1 matching over 8 bases. Germline V gives CDR1 MNHEY, CDR2 SMNVEV (reference sequence). V gave up 2 bases and J gave up 7 bases; unmatched junction bases: 7. The CDR3 has 14 amino acids. Here the CDR3 reads CASSLQTGDREQYF. In DNA, the CDR3 is TGTGCCAGCAGTTTACAGACAGGGGATAGGGAGCAGTACTTC.

This sequence joins TRBV28 and TRBJ1-2; the D gene is possibly TRBD1 (6 bases). With 7 bases removed from V and 5 bases from J, the gap between germline ends came to 17 bases. This CDR3 comprises 14 residues. Germline loops: CDR1 MDHEN, CDR2 SYDVKM. In DNA form, the CDR3 reads TGTGCCAGCACCCCAATGGGGGGCGCATATGGCTACACCTTC. It encodes CASTPMGGAYGYTF.

This chain links TRBV28 with TRBJ2-3; 13 bases align to TRBD2. There are 16 residues in the CDR3. In germline, CDR1 is MDHEN, CDR2 SYDVKM. V trimming: 6 bases; J trimming: 2 bases; junction bases outside the gene matches: 5. The DNA for the CDR3 is TGTGCCAGCAGCTCCGGGACTAGCGGGAACACAGATACGCAGTATTTT. Its translation: CASSSGTSGNTDTQYF.

The gene calls are TRBV21-1 and TRBJ1-5; TRBD1, as called in the table, went unchecked against the DNA. TRBV21-1 is annotated as a pseudogene. This CDR3 spans 21 amino acids. The CDR3 DNA sequence: TGTGCCAGCAGCAAGGACAGGGTCTACGGGGGAAACCTAGATAGCAATCAGCCCCAGCATTTT. Amino acids: CASSKDRVYGGNLDSNQPQHF.

V and J are TRBV7-8 and TRBJ2-3; D possibly corresponds to TRBD2 (5 bases). V lost 3 bases and J 6 bases, leaving 19 bases between the germline ends. Germline loops: CDR1 SGHVS, CDR2 FQNEAQ. The CDR3 is 16 residues long. This CDR3 reads CASSFMSSSGLDTQYF. DNA for the CDR3: TGTGCCAGCAGCTTTATGTCTTCCTCCGGACTGGATACGCAGTATTTT. The whole variable domain, remainder taken from reference TRBV7-8 and TRBJ2-3, is GAGVSQSPRYKVAKRGQDVALRCDPISGHVSLFWYQQALGQGPEFLTYFQNEAQLDKSGLPSDRFFAERPEGSVSTLKIQRTQQEDSAVYLCASSFMSSSGLDTQYFGPGTRLTVL.

The rearrangement links TRBV2 to TRBJ2-7; possible D gene TRBD2, 6 bases. The V gene lost 7 bases and the J gene lost 5 bases, with 24 bases spanning the gap. The CDR3 is 16 amino acids. Germline CDR1 and CDR2: SNHLY and FYNNEI. CDR3 nucleotides: TGTGCCAGCAACCCTCCGGAGGGTCGACGGCCCCACGAGCAGTACTTC. Its translation: CASNPPEGRRPHEQYF.

The chain uses TRBV27 and TRBJ2-7, with D perhaps being TRBD1 or TRBD2 (6 bases each). The germline V gene has CDR1 MNHEY and CDR2 SMNVEV (reference sequence). The CDR3 has 13 amino acids. Trimming pared 11 bases from V and 5 bases from J, leaving 19 bases between. The DNA for the CDR3 is TGTGCCTCCCAAGGGGGTAGCGGAAACGAGCAGTACTTC. Translated, it gives CASQGGSGNEQYF.

The chain employs TRBV4-1 and TRBJ1-2, with D unresolved. Trimming removed 4 bases at V and 2 bases at J, with 8 bases between. Germline loops: CDR1 MGHRA, CDR2 YSYEKL. This CDR3 region has 13 residues. The CDR3 loop reads CASSPILNYGYTF. The CDR3 DNA reads TGCGCCAGCAGCCCAATTCTAAACTATGGCTACACCTTC.

The J gene is TRBJ2-3, the V gene TRBV29-1; TRBD1 is a possible D gene (6 bases). CDR3 length equals 13 residues. The V end was cut by 4 bases, the J end by 2 bases, with 10 bases between. Germline CDR1 SQVTM, CDR2 ANQGSEA. The CDR3 protein is CSVVYRATDTQYF. The CDR3 DNA reads as TGCAGCGTTGTGTACAGGGCCACAGATACGCAGTATTTT.

J is TRBJ2-1 and V is TRBV6-5; 11 positions agree with TRBD2. CDR3 length: 14 residues. Germline V lookup: CDR1 MNHEY, CDR2 SVGAGI. J gave up 6 bases and V 8 bases, and 6 bases lay outside the gene matches. CDR3 nucleotides: TGTGCCAGCCGAGGGCTAGCGGGAGGCAATGAGCAGTTCTTC. Translated: CASRGLAGGNEQFF.

The gene calls are TRBV27 and TRBJ2-1; 9 bases match TRBD2. Unmatched junction bases numbered 9, after V lost 0 bases and J lost 3 bases. Per the germline V gene, CDR1 is MNHEY and CDR2 is SMNVEV (reference sequence). CDR3 length: 18 amino acids. The CDR3 nucleotides read TGTGCCAGCAGTTTATCGGAGCGGGAGGCCGGAGGCTACAATGAGCAGTTCTTC. It is translated as CASSLSEREAGGYNEQFF.

The sample holds one count of this clone. The chain has TRBV28 and TRBJ1-4, with D possibly matching TRBD1 (5 bases). CDR1 and CDR2 from the germline V gene are MDHEN and SYDVKM. The V gene lost 2 bases and the J gene lost 5 bases, with 9 bases spanning the gap. The CDR3 has 14 residues. DNA for the CDR3: TGTGCCAGCAGTTTAGGGGGTGAGAATGAAAAACTGTTTTTT. Translating gives CASSLGGENEKLFF.

This clone was seen once. The chain couples TRBV9 to TRBJ2-1; no clear D. The germline V gene encodes CDR1 SGDLS and CDR2 YYNGEE. The CDR3 covers 15 residues. V lost 0 bases and J lost 8, with 15 bases in between. CDR3 loop: CASSVEASLVDEQFF. Here the CDR3 DNA reads TGTGCCAGCAGCGTAGAGGCTAGTTTGGTCGATGAGCAGTTCTTC. Looking up the rest from reference TRBV9 and TRBJ2-1 gives the full variable domain: DSGVTQTPKHLITATGQRVTLRCSPRSGDLSVYWYQQSLDQGLQFLIQYYNGEERAKGNILERFSAQQFPDLHSELNLSSLELGDSALYFCASSVEASLVDEQFFGPGTRLTVL.

This clone was detected only once. The chain links TRBV5-6 to TRBJ1-1; no definite D call. Germline-derived CDR1 and CDR2 are SGHDT and YYEEEE. CDR3 length: 14 residues. Trimming pared 2 bases from V and 1 base from J, leaving 9 bases between. CDR3 sequence (DNA): TGTGCCAGCAGCTTTCAAGGAGAGAACACTGAAGCTTTCTTT. This codes for CASSFQGENTEAFF.

This clone was counted once. The chain uses TRBV5-1 and TRBJ1-2, with D hard to call. CDR3 length: 14 amino acids. Germline V gene lookup returns CDR1 SGHRS and CDR2 YFSETQ. V was clipped by 0 bases and J by 4 bases, with 10 bases between them. CDR3 sequence (DNA): TGCGCCAGCAGCTTGGCCACAAACGCCTATGGCTACACCTTC. Protein sequence: CASSLATNAYGYTF.

The V call is TRBV15, the J call TRBJ2-7; D is unclear. The V end lost 8 bases, the J end lost 3 bases, and 11 bases lay between the germline ends. The CDR3 consists of 12 residues. Germline values: CDR1 LNHNV, CDR2 YYDKDF (reference sequence). Here the CDR3 DNA reads TGTGCCACCTCAGGACCGCTCTACGAGCAGTACTTC. Translation gives CATSGPLYEQYF.

This rearrangement joins TRBV7-9 to TRBJ2-7, with 7 positions matching TRBD1. The germline gives CDR1 SEHNR, CDR2 FQNEAQ (reference sequence). The CDR3 has 12 residues. The V segment lost 5 bases and the J segment 4 bases; nucleotides outside the gene matches: 2. The CDR3 DNA follows: TGTGCCAGCAGCGGGACAGCTTACGAGCAGTACTTC. Its protein is CASSGTAYEQYF. Full variable domain (missing parts from reference TRBV7-9 and TRBJ2-7): DTGVSQNPRHKITKRGQNVTFRCDPISEHNRLYWYRQTLGQGPEFLTYFQNEAQLEKSRLLSDRFSAERPKGSFSTLEIQRTEQGDSAMYLCASSGTAYEQYFGPGTRLTVT.